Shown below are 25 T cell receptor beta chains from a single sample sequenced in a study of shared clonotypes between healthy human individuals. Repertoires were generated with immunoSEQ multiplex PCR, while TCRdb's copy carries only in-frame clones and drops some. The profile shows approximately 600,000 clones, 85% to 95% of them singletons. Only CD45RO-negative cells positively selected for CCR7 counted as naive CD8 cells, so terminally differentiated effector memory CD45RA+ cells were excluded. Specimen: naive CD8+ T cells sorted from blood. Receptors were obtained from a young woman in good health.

The CDR3 reads CASSLTRGADTQYF. Here the CDR3 DNA reads TGTGCCAGCAGTCTGACTAGAGGTGCAGATACGCAGTATTTT. The gene calls are TRBV28 and TRBJ2-3; a weak D match, TRBD2 (6 bases). V was pared by 5 bases and J by 4 bases, with 13 bases between. CDR1 is MDHEN and CDR2 is SYDVKM in the germline V gene. CDR3 length: 14 residues.

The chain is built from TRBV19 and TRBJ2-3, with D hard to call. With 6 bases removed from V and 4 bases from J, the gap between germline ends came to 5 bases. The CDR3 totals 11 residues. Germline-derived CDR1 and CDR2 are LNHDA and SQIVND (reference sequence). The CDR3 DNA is TGTGCCAGTAGGGATTCAGATACGCAGTATTTT. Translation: CASRDSDTQYF.

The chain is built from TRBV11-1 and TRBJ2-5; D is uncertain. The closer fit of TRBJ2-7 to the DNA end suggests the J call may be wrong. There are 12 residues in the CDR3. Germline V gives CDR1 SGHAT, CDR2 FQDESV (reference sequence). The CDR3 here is CASSPRSYEQYF. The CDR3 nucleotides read TGTGCCAGCAGCCCCCGTTCCTACGAGCAGTACTTC.

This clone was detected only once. CDR3 coding DNA: TGCGCCAGCAGCTACCAATTCGCAGGATCTAACTATGGCTACACCTTC. It encodes CASSYQFAGSNYGYTF. The chain carries TRBV5-1 and TRBJ1-2, with no clear D. The germline V gene encodes CDR1 SGHRS and CDR2 YFSETQ. The CDR3 spans 16 residues. Trimming took 3 bases from V and 0 from J, leaving 15 bases between them. Supplemented by reference TRBV5-1 and TRBJ1-2, the full variable domain reads KAGVTQTPRYLIKTRGQQVTLSCSPISGHRSVSWYQQTPGQGLQFLFEYFSETQRNKGNFPGRFSGRQFSNSRSEMNVSTLELGDSALYLCASSYQFAGSNYGYTFGSGTRLTVV.

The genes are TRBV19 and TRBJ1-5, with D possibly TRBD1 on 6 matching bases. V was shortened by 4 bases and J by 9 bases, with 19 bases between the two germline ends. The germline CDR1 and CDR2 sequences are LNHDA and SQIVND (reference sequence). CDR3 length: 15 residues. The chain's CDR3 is CASSTYRDTEWPQHF. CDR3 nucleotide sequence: TGTGCCAGTAGTACGTACCGGGACACCGAGTGGCCCCAGCATTTT.

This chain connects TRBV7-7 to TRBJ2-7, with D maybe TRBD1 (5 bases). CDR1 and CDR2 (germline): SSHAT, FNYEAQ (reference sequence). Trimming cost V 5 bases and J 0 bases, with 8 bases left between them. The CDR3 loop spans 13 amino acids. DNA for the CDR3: TGTGCCAGCAGCCAAGACAGCTCCTACGAGCAGTACTTC. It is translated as CASSQDSSYEQYF. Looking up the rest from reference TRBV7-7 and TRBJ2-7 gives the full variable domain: GAGVSQSPRYKVTKRGQDVTLRCDPISSHATLYWYQQALGQGPEFLTYFNYEAQPDKSGLPSDRFSAERPEGSISTLTIQRTEQRDSAMYRCASSQDSSYEQYFGPGTRLTVT.

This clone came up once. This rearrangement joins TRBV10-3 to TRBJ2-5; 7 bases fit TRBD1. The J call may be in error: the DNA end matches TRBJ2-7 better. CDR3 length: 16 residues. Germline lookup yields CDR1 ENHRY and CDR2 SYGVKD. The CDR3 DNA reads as TGTGCCATCAGTGCGACCGTAGAGGACAGGCGATACGAGCAGTACTTC. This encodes CAISATVEDRRYEQYF.

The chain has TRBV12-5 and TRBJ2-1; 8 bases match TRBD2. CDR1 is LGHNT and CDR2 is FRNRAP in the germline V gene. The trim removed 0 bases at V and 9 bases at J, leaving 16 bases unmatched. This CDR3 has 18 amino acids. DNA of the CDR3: TGTGCTAGTGGTTTGGTACCCCTTCCGTCGGGAGGGCCTAGTGAGCAGTTCTTC. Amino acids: CASGLVPLPSGGPSEQFF. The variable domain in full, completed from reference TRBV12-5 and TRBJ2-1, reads DARVTQTPRHKVTEMGQEVTMRCQPILGHNTVFWYRQTMMQGLELLAYFRNRAPLDDSGMPKDRFSAEMPDATLATLKIQPSEPRDSAVYFCASGLVPLPSGGPSEQFFGPGTRLTVL.

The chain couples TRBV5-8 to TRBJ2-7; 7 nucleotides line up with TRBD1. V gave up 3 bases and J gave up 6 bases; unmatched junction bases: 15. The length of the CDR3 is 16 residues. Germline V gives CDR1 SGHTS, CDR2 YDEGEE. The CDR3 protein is CASSSPPRTGYFEQYF. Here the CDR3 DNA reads TGTGCCAGCAGCTCCCCCCCGAGGACAGGCTATTTCGAGCAGTACTTC.

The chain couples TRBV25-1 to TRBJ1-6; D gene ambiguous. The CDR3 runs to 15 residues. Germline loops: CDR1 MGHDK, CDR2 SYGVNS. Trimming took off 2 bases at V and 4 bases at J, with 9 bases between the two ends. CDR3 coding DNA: TGTGCCAGCAGTGAAACGGAACGTTATAATTCACCCCTCCACTTT. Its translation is CASSETERYNSPLHF.

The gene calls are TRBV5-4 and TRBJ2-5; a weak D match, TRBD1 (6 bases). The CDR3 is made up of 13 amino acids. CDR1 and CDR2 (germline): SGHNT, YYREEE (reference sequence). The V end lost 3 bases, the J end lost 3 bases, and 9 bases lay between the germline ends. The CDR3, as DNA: TGTGCCAGCAGCTGGGACACAGAAGAGACCCAGTACTTC. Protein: CASSWDTEETQYF.

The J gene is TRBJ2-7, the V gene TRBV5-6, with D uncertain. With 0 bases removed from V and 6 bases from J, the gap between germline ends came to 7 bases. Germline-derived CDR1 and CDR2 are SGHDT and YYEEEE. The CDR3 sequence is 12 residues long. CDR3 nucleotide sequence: TGTGCCAGCAGCTTGGGGAGTTCCGAGCAGTACTTC. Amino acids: CASSLGSSEQYF.

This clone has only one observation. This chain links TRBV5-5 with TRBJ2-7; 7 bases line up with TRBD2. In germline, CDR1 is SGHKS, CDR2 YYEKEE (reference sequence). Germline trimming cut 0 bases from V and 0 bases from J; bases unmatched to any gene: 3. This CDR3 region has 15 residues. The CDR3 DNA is TGTGCCAGCAGCTTGGTTCCTAGCGGCTCCTACGAGCAGTACTTC. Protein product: CASSLVPSGSYEQYF.

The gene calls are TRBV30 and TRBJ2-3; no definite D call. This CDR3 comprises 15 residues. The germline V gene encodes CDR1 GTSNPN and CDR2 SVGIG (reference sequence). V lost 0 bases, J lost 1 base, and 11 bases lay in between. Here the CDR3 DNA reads TGTGCCTGGAGTGTAGCAGCAAGGGGCACAGATACGCAGTATTTT. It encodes CAWSVAARGTDTQYF.

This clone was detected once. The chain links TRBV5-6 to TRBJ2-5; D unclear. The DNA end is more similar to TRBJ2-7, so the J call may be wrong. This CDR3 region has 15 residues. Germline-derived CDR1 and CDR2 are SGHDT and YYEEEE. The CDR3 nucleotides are TGTGCCAGCAGCCCTGGCACTTCAGCTACCTACGAGCAGTACTTC. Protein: CASSPGTSATYEQYF.

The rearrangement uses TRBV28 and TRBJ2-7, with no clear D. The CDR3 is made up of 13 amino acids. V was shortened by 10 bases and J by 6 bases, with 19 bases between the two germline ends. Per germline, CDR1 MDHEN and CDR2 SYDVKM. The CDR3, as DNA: TGTGCCACCAAGGACCTTCGAAGTGTCGAGCAGTACTTC. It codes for CATKDLRSVEQYF.

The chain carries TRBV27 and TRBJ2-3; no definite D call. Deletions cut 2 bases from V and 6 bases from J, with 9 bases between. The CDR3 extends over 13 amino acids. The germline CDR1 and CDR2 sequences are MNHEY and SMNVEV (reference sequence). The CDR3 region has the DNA TGTGCCAGCAGTTTAGGAGTTGGGGATACGCAGTATTTT. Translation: CASSLGVGDTQYF.

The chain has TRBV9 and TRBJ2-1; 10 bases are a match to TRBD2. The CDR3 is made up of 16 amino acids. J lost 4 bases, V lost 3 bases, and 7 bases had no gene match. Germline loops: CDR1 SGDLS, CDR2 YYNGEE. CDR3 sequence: CASSASGTSEYNEQFF. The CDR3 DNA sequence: TGTGCCAGCAGCGCCTCCGGGACTAGCGAATACAATGAGCAGTTCTTC.

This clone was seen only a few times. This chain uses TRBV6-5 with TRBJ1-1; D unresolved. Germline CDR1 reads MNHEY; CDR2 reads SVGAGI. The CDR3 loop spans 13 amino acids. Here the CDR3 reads CVNPHEQNTEAFF. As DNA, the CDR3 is TGTGTCAACCCTCACGAACAGAACACTGAAGCTTTCTTT.

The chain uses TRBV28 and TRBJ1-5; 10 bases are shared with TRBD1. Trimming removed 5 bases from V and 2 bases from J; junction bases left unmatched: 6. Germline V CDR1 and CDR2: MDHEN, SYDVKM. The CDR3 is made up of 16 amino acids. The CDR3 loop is CASSAGTGVGNQPQHF. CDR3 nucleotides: TGTGCCAGCAGTGCCGGGACAGGGGTGGGCAATCAGCCCCAGCATTTT.

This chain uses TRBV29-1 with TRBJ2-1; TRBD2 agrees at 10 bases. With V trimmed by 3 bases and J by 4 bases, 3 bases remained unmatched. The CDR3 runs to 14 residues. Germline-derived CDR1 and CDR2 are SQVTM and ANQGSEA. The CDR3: CSVDTSGIYNEQFF. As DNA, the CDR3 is TGCAGCGTTGACACTAGCGGGATATACAATGAGCAGTTCTTC.

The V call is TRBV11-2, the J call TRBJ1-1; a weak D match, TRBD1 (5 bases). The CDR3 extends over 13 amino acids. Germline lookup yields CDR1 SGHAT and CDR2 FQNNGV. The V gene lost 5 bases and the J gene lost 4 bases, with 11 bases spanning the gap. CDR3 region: CASSPGGGTEAFF. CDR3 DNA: TGTGCCAGCAGCCCCGGGGGTGGCACTGAAGCTTTCTTT. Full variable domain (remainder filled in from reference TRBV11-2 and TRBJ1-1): EAGVAQSPRYKIIEKRQSVAFWCNPISGHATLYWYQQILGQGPKLLIQFQNNGVVDDSQLPKDRFSAERLKGVDSTLKIQPAKLEDSAVYLCASSPGGGTEAFFGQGTRLTVV.

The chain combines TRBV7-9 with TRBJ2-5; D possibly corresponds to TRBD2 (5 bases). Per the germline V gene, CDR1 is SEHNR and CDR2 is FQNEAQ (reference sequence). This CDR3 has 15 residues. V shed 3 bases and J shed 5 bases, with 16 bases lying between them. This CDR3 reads CASSFPAAERETQYF. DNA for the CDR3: TGTGCCAGCAGCTTCCCAGCGGCTGAGAGGGAGACCCAGTACTTC.

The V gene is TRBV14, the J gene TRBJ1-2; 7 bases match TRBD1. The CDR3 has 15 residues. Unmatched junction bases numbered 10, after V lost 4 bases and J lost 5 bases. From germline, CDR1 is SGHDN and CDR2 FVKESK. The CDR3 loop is CASSLTRGGSYGYTF. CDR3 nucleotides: TGTGCCAGCAGCCTAACCCGAGGGGGCTCATATGGCTACACCTTC.

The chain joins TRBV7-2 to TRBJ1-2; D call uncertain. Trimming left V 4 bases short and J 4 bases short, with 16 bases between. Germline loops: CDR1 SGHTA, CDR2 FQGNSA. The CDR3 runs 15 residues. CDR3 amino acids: CASSSYSDEAYGYTF. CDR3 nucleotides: TGTGCCAGCAGCTCTTACTCGGACGAGGCCTATGGCTACACCTTC.